This T cell receptor (beta chain) was captured in a study of cytomegalovirus exposure and HLA in healthy donors. Study outcomes and limitations: Diagnosis of cytomegalovirus status made by the classifier reportedly showed high specificity and sensitivity.

The protocol was immunoSEQ multiplex PCR, while the TCRdb copy is restricted to in-frame clones and leaves out a portion. This sample has roughly 100,000 clones, with approximately 94% found just once. This CDR3 comprises 15 residues. Trimming cost V 2 bases and J 1 base, with 12 bases left between them. Per the germline V gene, CDR1 is LNHDA and CDR2 is SQIVND (reference sequence). Concerning this clone itself: No antigen is known for it.

The TCR sequence derives from a woman aged 18-29 years in good health and CMV-seronegative. The material sequenced was PBMCs. This chain uses TRBV19 with TRBJ2-7; maybe TRBD2 (5 bases). The CDR3 sequence is CASSIKDSSSYEQYF. The CDR3 DNA reads TGTGCCAGTAGTATAAAGGACTCCTCATCCTACGAGCAGTACTTC.